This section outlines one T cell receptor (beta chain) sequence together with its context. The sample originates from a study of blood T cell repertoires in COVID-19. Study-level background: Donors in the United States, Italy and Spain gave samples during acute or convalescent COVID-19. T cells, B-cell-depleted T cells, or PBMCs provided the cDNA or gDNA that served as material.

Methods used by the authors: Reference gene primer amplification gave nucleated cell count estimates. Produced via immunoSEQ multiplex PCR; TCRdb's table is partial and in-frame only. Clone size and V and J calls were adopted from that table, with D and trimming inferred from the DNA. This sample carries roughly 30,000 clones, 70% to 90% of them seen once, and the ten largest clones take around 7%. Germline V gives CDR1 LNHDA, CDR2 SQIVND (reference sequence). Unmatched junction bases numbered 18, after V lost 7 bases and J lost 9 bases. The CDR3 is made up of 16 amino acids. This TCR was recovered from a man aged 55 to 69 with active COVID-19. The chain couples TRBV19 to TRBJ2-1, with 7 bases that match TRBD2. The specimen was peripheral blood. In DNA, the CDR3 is TGTGCCAGTACCCCACTAGGGAGGTGGCGGGAGATTGAGCAGTTCTTC. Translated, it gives CASTPLGRWREIEQFF.